Detailed here is one TCR beta chain. This clone has a handful of counts. This clone's antigen is unknown. No per-base quality is available; no much larger clone lies one base away. V drops 3 bases and J drops 0 bases, leaving 8 bases in between. Taken from cysteine to phenylalanine, the CDR3 has 15 residues. Only CDR3 DNA remains: 45 bases, in frame from the first base. The germline V gene specifies SGHDN as CDR1 and FVKESK as CDR2. TCRbeta CDR3 regions were amplified from genomic DNA by means of the immunoSEQ Assay, a bias-controlled multiplex PCR. The study's own analysis went as follows. Within the assay, amplification of reference gene primers was used to estimate how many nucleated cells each sample contained. To quantify the absolute abundance of each unique TCRbeta CDR3 rearrangement, sequence reads were collapsed and filtered. For each sample, productive Simpson clonality was calculated as the square root of Simpson's diversity index over productive rearrangements. TCRdb provides this immuneACCESS table in a form limited to in-frame rearrangements. Some clones are lacking; in checked studies, under half of them reflect an unresolved V gene, and why the rest are absent is not known. V, J and clone size were drawn from that table, and D and trimming were deduced from the DNA. The sample contains approximately 250,000 clones, roughly 80% of them found a single time. Less than 6% of the sample rests with the top ten.

The entry originates in a study of blood T cell repertoires in COVID-19 (dated by TCRdb to the early 2020s). Regarding the study in general: The collaborator samples originated in the United States, Italy and Spain and spanned the acute and convalescent phases of COVID-19. The prospective study material was composed of cDNA or gDNA derived from T cells, B-cell-depleted T cells, or PBMCs. Subjects who had been exposed to COVID-19, were actively infected with it, or had recovered from it provided the deeply sampled blood TCRbeta repertoires that made up the dataset. The repertoires were released in a freely available public database meant as a resource for research on the immune response to SARS-CoV-2. The samples were drawn from two sources: the first 160 participants of the ongoing ImmuneRACE study, and approximately 1,300 subjects contributed by 6 global collaborators. The sample metadata nearly always contained a de-identified subject ID, COVID-19 status, age in years and sex. Where HLA class I and class II types were available, the types were taken from metadata supplied by the sample provider, not from assay-based typing.

The investigation overall reported the following: The amount of clinical and demographic metadata varied by source and participant and was provided uncurated.

Samples from volunteer blood donors who had recovered from COVID-19 were contributed by a second Seattle source. Each collaborating institution followed its own protocols to collect whole blood in K2EDTA tubes. For TCRbeta analysis, collaborators shipped samples as frozen whole blood, isolated PBMCs, or DNA extracted from either of those sample types. What was sequenced was peripheral blood. The receptor chain draws on TRBV14 and TRBJ2-2; TRBD2 is perhaps the D gene, given 6 matching bases. The sequence derives from a man between 60 and 75 years old who had recovered from COVID-19. In nucleotide form, the sequence is TGTGCCAGCAGCCAGGGACTGGCGAACACCGGGGAGCTGTTTTTT. It is translated as CASSQGLANTGELFF.